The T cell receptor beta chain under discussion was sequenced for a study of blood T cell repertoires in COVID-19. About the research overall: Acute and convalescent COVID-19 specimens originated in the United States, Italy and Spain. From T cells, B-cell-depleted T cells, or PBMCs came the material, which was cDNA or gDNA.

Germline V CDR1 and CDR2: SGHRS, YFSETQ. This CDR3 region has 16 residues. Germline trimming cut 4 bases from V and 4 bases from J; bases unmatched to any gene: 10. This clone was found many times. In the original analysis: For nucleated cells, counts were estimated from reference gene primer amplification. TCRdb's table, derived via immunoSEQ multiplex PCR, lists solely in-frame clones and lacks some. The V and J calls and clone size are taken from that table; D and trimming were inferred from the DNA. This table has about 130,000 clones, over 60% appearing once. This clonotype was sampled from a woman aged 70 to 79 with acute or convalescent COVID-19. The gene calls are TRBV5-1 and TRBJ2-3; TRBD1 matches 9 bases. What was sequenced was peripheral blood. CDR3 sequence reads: CASSLRTGEVADTQYF. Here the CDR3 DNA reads TGCGCCAGCAGCCTTCGGACAGGGGAGGTCGCAGATACGCAGTATTTT. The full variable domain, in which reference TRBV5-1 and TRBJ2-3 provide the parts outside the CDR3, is KAGVTQTPRYLIKTRGQQVTLSCSPISGHRSVSWYQQTPGQGLQFLFEYFSETQRNKGNFPGRFSGRQFSNSRSEMNVSTLELGDSALYLCASSLRTGEVADTQYFGPGTRLTVL.